This T cell receptor beta chain emerged from a study of T-cell memory formation after mild COVID-19. Study-wide findings and caveats: The authors left the SARS-CoV-2 specificity of second-wave clones peaking on day 37 unconfirmed. CD4+ bias marked clones expanding day 15 to 37, unlike balanced contracting clones. The study detected some responding clones in pre-infection memory, suggesting cross-reactive memory joined.

From 5'RACE with constant-segment primers came TCR alpha and TCR beta cDNA libraries that carried sample barcodes and UMIs. TCRdb used MiXCR to reprocess the 5' RACE reads, holding one entry per CDR3 protein. The sample has roughly 600,000 distinct CDR3 sequences; 15% to 20% are singletons. This clonotype was seen more than once but under ten times. What it binds is unknown. V lost 2 bases and J 3 bases, leaving 5 bases between the germline ends. CDR1 is SGHDT and CDR2 is YYEEEE in the germline V gene. The CDR3 sequence is 12 residues long. The V and J genes are TRBV5-6 and TRBJ1-2; no firm D call. This clonotype was sampled from an adult woman who had mild COVID-19 (a few samples of this study predate the infection). Cell type and time point are not known. Sequenced material: PBMCs or a T cell subset sorted from them (not recorded which). The CDR3 DNA follows: TGTGCCAGCAGCTTAGCAGACTATGGCTACACCTTC. It encodes CASSLADYGYTF. Together with reference TRBV5-6 and TRBJ1-2, the CDR3 gives the full variable domain: DAGVTQSPTHLIKTRGQQVTLRCSPKSGHDTVSWYQQALGQGPQFIFQYYEEEERQRGNFPDRFSGHQFPNYSSELNVNALLLGDSALYLCASSLADYGYTFGSGTRLTVV.